The 9 T cell receptor beta chains listed next were all sequenced from one sample in a study of blood T cell repertoires in COVID-19. Clones were read by immunoSEQ multiplex PCR, and TCRdb kept only the in-frame ones, dropping some. The data contain 40,000 to 60,000 clones, 85% to 90% of them singletons. Sequencing input: peripheral blood. These receptors were taken from a man older than 75 with active COVID-19.

The chain combines TRBV7-2 with TRBJ2-7; 8 positions match TRBD2. Germline trimming cut 2 bases from V and 4 bases from J; bases unmatched to any gene: 7. Germline V gives CDR1 SGHTA, CDR2 FQGNSA. The CDR3 is 15 amino acids. This chain's CDR3 is CASSLRSGSPYEQYF. As DNA, the CDR3 is TGTGCCAGCAGCTTAAGAAGCGGGAGCCCGTACGAGCAGTACTTC.

This rearrangement joins TRBV27 to TRBJ2-3; 10 bases map to TRBD2. This CDR3 is 18 amino acids long. Per the germline V gene, CDR1 is MNHEY and CDR2 is SMNVEV (reference sequence). The V gene end was trimmed by 5 bases and the J gene end by 7 bases; junction bases not matched to a gene: 18. This CDR3 reads CASSPASGRLAGVYTQYF. DNA for the CDR3: TGTGCCAGCAGTCCAGCCAGTGGGCGGCTAGCGGGAGTGTATACGCAGTATTTT.

The gene calls are TRBV11-2 and TRBJ2-5, with a possible D match to TRBD1 (6 bases). The germline CDR1 and CDR2 sequences are SGHAT and FQNNGV. This CDR3 region has 18 residues. Trimming removed 1 base at V and 0 bases at J, with 18 bases between. The CDR3 spells CASSLVGTKETHQETQYF. CDR3 DNA sequence: TGTGCCAGCAGCTTAGTAGGGACAAAAGAGACCCACCAAGAGACCCAGTACTTC.

The chain has TRBV7-3 and TRBJ1-2; 8 nucleotides agree with TRBD1. The CDR3 sequence is 14 residues long. J was trimmed by 4 bases and V by 5 bases; bases with no gene match: 6. Looked up from germline, CDR1 is SGHTA and CDR2 is FQGTGA. The chain's CDR3 is CASSPGQGIYGYTF. As DNA, the CDR3 is TGTGCCAGCAGCCCCGGACAGGGCATCTATGGCTACACCTTC.

This clone was found a few times. The chain links TRBV6-5 to TRBJ2-3; 13 bases fit TRBD2. The CDR3 is 15 amino acids. V was clipped by 6 bases and J by 5 bases; unmatched bases: 5. The germline V gene has CDR1 MNHEY and CDR2 SVGAGI. The CDR3 here is CASSGLAGDLDTQYF. Written as DNA, the CDR3 is TGTGCCAGCAGCGGACTAGCGGGAGATTTAGATACGCAGTATTTT.

The rearrangement links TRBV27 to TRBJ1-6; D gene unclear. The CDR3 is 16 residues long. Looked up from germline, CDR1 is MNHEY and CDR2 is SMNVEV (reference sequence). V was shortened by 4 bases and J by 0 bases, with 10 bases between the two germline ends. For the CDR3, the DNA is TGTGCCAGCAGTTCTTTGGGGAGCTCCTATAATTCACCCCTCCACTTT. It is translated as CASSSLGSSYNSPLHF.

V is TRBV5-1 and J is TRBJ1-2, with D unresolved. Germline values: CDR1 SGHRS, CDR2 YFSETQ. Trimming removed 2 bases from V and 8 bases from J, with 13 bases in between. The CDR3 contains 13 residues. CDR3 sequence reads: CASSLGQAGGYTF. The CDR3 DNA reads as TGCGCCAGCAGCTTAGGGCAGGCGGGAGGCTACACCTTC.

The rearrangement links TRBV2 to TRBJ2-2; TRBD1 is a possible D gene (6 bases). Trimming removed 7 bases at V and 4 bases at J, with 16 bases between. The CDR3 is 15 residues long. Germline-derived CDR1 and CDR2 are SNHLY and FYNNEI. CDR3: CASTDEATGTGELFF. Written as DNA, the CDR3 is TGTGCCAGCACTGACGAGGCGACAGGCACCGGGGAGCTGTTTTTT. The variable domain in full, completed from reference TRBV2 and TRBJ2-2, reads EPEVTQTPSHQVTQMGQEVILRCVPISNHLYFYWYRQILGQKVEFLVSFYNNEISEKSEIFDDQFSVERPDGSNFTLKIRSTKLEDSAMYFCASTDEATGTGELFFGEGSRLTVL.

This clone showed up just a few times. J is TRBJ2-5 and V is TRBV7-7, with TRBD2 identical over 11 bases. After removal of 4 bases from V and 1 base from J, the junction contained 5 bases not matched to a gene. Germline CDR1 is SSHAT and CDR2 is FNYEAQ (reference sequence). The CDR3 spans 16 residues. CDR3 bases: TGTGCCAGCAGCTCCGTAGCGGGAGGGCCCCAAGAGACCCAGTACTTC. The encoded protein is CASSSVAGGPQETQYF. The full variable domain, with the rest looked up from reference TRBV7-7 and TRBJ2-5, is GAGVSQSPRYKVTKRGQDVTLRCDPISSHATLYWYQQALGQGPEFLTYFNYEAQPDKSGLPSDRFSAERPEGSISTLTIQRTEQRDSAMYRCASSSVAGGPQETQYFGPGTRLLVL.